Listed below are T cell receptor beta chains from one sample, sequenced in a study of OX40 agonist ivuxolimab in advanced cancers. Assay used: immunoSEQ multiplex PCR; TCRdb lists only in-frame clones, some missing. The sample records 71,000 or so clones, about 89% being singletons. The sequencing used CD4+ or CD8+ T cells sorted from blood, collected in a trial of the OX40 agonist ivuxolimab. The receptors come from an adult with an advanced solid tumor such as melanoma, head and neck, liver or kidney cancer. Both conserved end residues are part of each CDR3. Fields, in order: clone size, J gene, V gene, D gene, CDR3 DNA, CDR3 protein. The D gene is left open where the match is weak. Clone size is given for some rows only: seen once, a few or many times, or a class if the clone is expanded.

- | TRBJ2-1 | TRBV7-8 | TRBD2 | TGTGCCAGCAGCTTAACGGGACTACCGAACAATGAGCAGTTCTTC | CASSLTGLPNNEQFF
- | TRBJ1-3 | TRBV7-2 | TRBD1 | TGTGCCAGCAGCCGCCGGGACAGTGTCTCTGGAAACACCATATATTTT | CASSRRDSVSGNTIYF
- | TRBJ2-1 | TRBV27 | TRBD2 | TGTGCCAGCAGTTTCCTGACTAGCGGGAGCCAAAATGAGCAGTTCTTC | CASSFLTSGSQNEQFF
- | TRBJ1-2 | TRBV2 | TRBD1 | TGTGCCAGCATAGAGACCGGACAGGGGGCTGGCTACACCTTC | CASIETGQGAGYTF
- | TRBJ2-7 | TRBV18 | TRBD2 | TGTGCCAGCTCACCACCAGGGTCGACGAGCGGGAGCTACGAGCAGTACTTC | CASSPPGSTSGSYEQYF
- | TRBJ1-6 | TRBV28 | - | TGTGCCAGCAGTTTACGAGTCAGCTCCTATAATTCACCCCTCCACTTT | CASSLRVSSYNSPLHF
- | TRBJ2-7 | TRBV6-1 | TRBD1 | TGTGCCAGCAGTGGTGACAGGGGGATAGAGCAGTACTTC | CASSGDRGIEQYF
- | TRBJ2-7 | TRBV6-5 | - | TGTGCCAGCAGCGCCCAGGGGGGGATACCCTACGAGCGGTACTTC | CASSAQGGIPYERYF
- | TRBJ1-6 | TRBV9 | - | TGTGCCAGCGGCGAGGCCCCAAATTCACCCCTCCACTTT | CASGEAPNSPLHF
few | TRBJ2-7 | TRBV9 | TRBD2 | TGTGCCAGCAGCGCCAGCTGGACTAGCGGGAGTTACGAGCAGTACTTC | CASSASWTSGSYEQYF
- | TRBJ1-2 | TRBV11-1 | - | TGTGCCAGCAGCTCCGACAGGCTGTATGGCTACACCTTC | CASSSDRLYGYTF
- | TRBJ1-4 | TRBV4-3 | - | TGCGCCAGCAGCCAAGTTTTCGGGGGCGGGAGGGAAAAACTGTTTTTT | CASSQVFGGGREKLFF
few | TRBJ2-2 | TRBV4-2 | - | TGTGCCAGCAACAGCATGAACACCGGGGAGCTGTTTTTT | CASNSMNTGELFF
- | TRBJ2-7 | TRBV4-2 | - | TGTGCCAGCAGCCTTACCCCCGGAGGGTCCTACGAGCAGTACTTC | CASSLTPGGSYEQYF
- | TRBJ2-6 | TRBV6-4 | - | TGTGCCAGCAGTGAGGGATCTGGGGCCAACGTCCTGACTTTC | CASSEGSGANVLTF
- | TRBJ2-5 | TRBV6-5 | - | TGTGCCAGCAGTCCGAATTGGGAGACCCAGTACTTC | CASSPNWETQYF